Sequencing of this TCR beta chain was carried out in a study of response to subunit inactivated influenza vaccine. This clonotype appeared a few times. Its target is not known. The CDR3 loop spans 19 amino acids. Overall study results and limits: After each seasonal influenza vaccination, few new T cells are recruited, the authors suggested.

TCRdb re-called the RT-PCR reads through MiXCR, storing one row per CDR3 protein. The sample shows roughly 670,000 distinct CDR3 sequences, approximately 15% of them seen only once. Material: PBMCs from blood, obtained around two weeks before vaccination. V usage is TRBV21-1 and J usage is TRBJ2-3; the D call of TRBD2 is as the table states it, not checked on the DNA. TRBV21-1 is designated a pseudogene. This clonotype originated in a man in his forties or fifties who received an inactivated influenza vaccine. In DNA, the CDR3 is TGTGCCAGCAGCAAAGCGCGGGTAGCGGGGTCTCCTAACACAGATACGCAGTATTTT. It specifies CASSKARVAGSPNTDTQYF.